This TCR beta chain was recovered during a study of early T cells in non-severe SARS-CoV-2 infection. Study at large: The sequenced material was bulk RNA from unsorted whole blood, and its chains were unpaired.

One entry per CDR3 protein, called by TCRdb with MiXCR from the 5' RACE reads. The sample consists of about 30,000 distinct CDR3 sequences, around 5% of them appearing once. This clonotype was picked up a small number of times. Its antigen is unknown. Regarding the study as a whole: Anti-spike CD8 responses were favored in VDJdb matching, and private and CD4 specificities were missed.

Germline V gives CDR1 SSHAT, CDR2 FNYEAQ (reference sequence). The V gene lost 10 bases and the J gene lost 2 bases, with 26 bases spanning the gap. The CDR3 spans 18 residues. The chain joins TRBV7-7 to TRBJ2-2; D is perhaps TRBD1 or TRBD2 (5 bases each). Sequencing input: whole blood. The sequence came from an adult who was a healthcare worker with PCR-confirmed SARS-CoV-2 infection or an uninfected control (not recorded which). The CDR3 here is CAIGISGLGRGNTGELFF. Here the CDR3 DNA reads TGTGCCATCGGGATTTCGGGTTTGGGGCGAGGAAACACCGGGGAGCTGTTTTTT.